The 19 T cell receptor beta chains below were found in one sample sequenced in a study of shared clonotypes between healthy human individuals. The repertoire was sequenced with immunoSEQ multiplex PCR; TCRdb's copy has only in-frame clones and lacks some. The table records hundreds of thousands of clones, 55% to 75% of them present only once. Material: memory CD4+ T cells sorted from blood. Subset specified: CD45RA-negative fraction. The receptors were sampled from a woman in her 30s in good health.

The chain joins TRBV7-2 to TRBJ2-3, with TRBD2 identical over 11 bases. Germline V gene data show CDR1 as SGHTA and CDR2 as FQGNSA. The CDR3 sequence is 15 residues long. Trimming took 6 bases from V and 6 from J; bases not matched to a gene: 8. CDR3 sequence: CASRSSGRIGDTQYF. In DNA form, the CDR3 reads TGTGCCAGCAGATCTAGCGGGAGGATAGGGGATACGCAGTATTTT.

The V and J genes are TRBV5-1 and TRBJ2-7; TRBD2 agrees at 8 bases. Germline CDR1 is SGHRS and CDR2 is YFSETQ. The CDR3 length is 19 residues. J was trimmed by 2 bases and V by 4 bases; bases with no gene match: 20. Written as DNA, the CDR3 is TGCGCCAGCAGCCGAATCTCGGCGGGAGGCCTCGCTACCGCCTACGAGCAGTACTTC. It yields the protein CASSRISAGGLATAYEQYF.

V gene TRBV4-2 combines with J gene TRBJ2-1, with TRBD1 matching over 9 bases. This CDR3 has 15 residues. J was trimmed by 1 base and V by 6 bases; bases with no gene match: 4. The germline V gene has CDR1 LGHNA and CDR2 YNFKEQ. The CDR3 sequence: CASRQQGASYNEQFF. CDR3 nucleotide sequence: TGTGCCAGCAGGCAACAGGGGGCGTCCTACAATGAGCAGTTCTTC.

This clone was seen more than once but under ten times. The same CDR3 can be traced to other DNA sequences in this sample. The V call is TRBV2, the J call TRBJ2-1, with D possibly TRBD2 on 5 matching bases. Per the germline V gene, CDR1 is SNHLY and CDR2 is FYNNEI. The V end lost 6 bases, the J end lost 0 bases, and 12 bases lay between the germline ends. This CDR3 is 15 amino acids long. As DNA, the CDR3 is TGTGCCAGCAGACCCAGCGGTAGCTCCTACAATGAGCAGTTCTTC. Residues: CASRPSGSSYNEQFF.

This sequence joins TRBV2 and TRBJ1-1, with TRBD1 identical over 8 bases. The ends lost 8 bases at V and 4 bases at J; junction bases unmatched: 6. The length of the CDR3 is 13 residues. CDR1 is SNHLY, CDR2 FYNNEI, per germline. The DNA for the CDR3 is TGTGCCAGCCAGTTCCAGGGGGCCACTGAAGCTTTCTTT. This codes for CASQFQGATEAFF. The entire variable domain, with the rest obtained from reference TRBV2 and TRBJ1-1, is as follows: EPEVTQTPSHQVTQMGQEVILRCVPISNHLYFYWYRQILGQKVEFLVSFYNNEISEKSEIFDDQFSVERPDGSNFTLKIRSTKLEDSAMYFCASQFQGATEAFFGQGTRLTVV.

As to this clone: Other DNA variants within this sample encode the same CDR3. The rearrangement links TRBV7-9 to TRBJ2-5, with unresolved D. Trimming shortened V by 5 bases and J by 5 bases, and 6 bases separated the two germline ends. In germline, CDR1 is SEHNR, CDR2 FQNEAQ (reference sequence). The CDR3 runs to 11 residues. CDR3 nucleotides: TGTGCCAGCAGCCCTCGGGAGACCCAGTACTTC. Amino acid sequence: CASSPRETQYF.

The DNA of the CDR3 is TGTGCCAGCAGTTACTCGTTTGCCACTAACTATGGCTACACCTTC. Its translation is CASSYSFATNYGYTF. The chain joins TRBV6-6 to TRBJ1-2; D is uncertain. Trimming removed 0 bases at V and 0 bases at J, with 8 bases between. The germline V gene has CDR1 MNHNY and CDR2 SVGAGI (reference sequence). This CDR3 region has 15 residues.

The J gene is TRBJ2-4, the V gene TRBV25-1, with 11 positions matching TRBD1. CDR3 length: 18 residues. V was clipped by 2 bases and J by 1 base; unmatched bases: 7. Germline CDR1 is MGHDK and CDR2 is SYGVNS. The CDR3 reads CASSERTGGFGAKNIQYF. CDR3 DNA sequence: TGTGCCAGCAGTGAAAGGACAGGGGGCTTTGGGGCCAAAAACATTCAGTACTTC.

Only a few counts were recorded for this clone. The rearrangement uses TRBV6-5 and TRBJ2-6; D perhaps matches TRBD1 (5 bases). In germline, CDR1 is MNHEY, CDR2 SVGAGI. The V end was cut by 2 bases, the J end by 1 base, with 6 bases between. The CDR3 is 15 residues long. The CDR3 sequence: CASSYDSSGANVLTF. CDR3 DNA: TGTGCCAGCAGTTACGACAGTTCTGGGGCCAACGTCCTGACTTTC.

The rearrangement links TRBV11-2 to TRBJ1-1; 8 bases match TRBD1. The CDR3 consists of 17 residues. Germline CDR1 SGHAT, CDR2 FQNNGV. The V gene end was trimmed by 2 bases and the J gene end by 5 bases; junction bases not matched to a gene: 13. The CDR3 loop reads CASSLSRGQGSYTEAFF. In DNA form, the CDR3 reads TGTGCCAGCAGCTTATCGCGAGGACAGGGCTCTTATACTGAAGCTTTCTTT. The full variable domain, in which reference TRBV11-2 and TRBJ1-1 provide the parts outside the CDR3, is EAGVAQSPRYKIIEKRQSVAFWCNPISGHATLYWYQQILGQGPKLLIQFQNNGVVDDSQLPKDRFSAERLKGVDSTLKIQPAKLEDSAVYLCASSLSRGQGSYTEAFFGQGTRLTVV.

The sample holds a few counts of this clone. This chain connects TRBV7-9 to TRBJ2-1; D gene ambiguous. CDR3 size: 13 residues. Germline CDR1 is SEHNR and CDR2 is FQNEAQ (reference sequence). With 3 bases removed from V and 8 bases from J, the gap between germline ends came to 11 bases. The CDR3 spells CASSFFEDHEQFF. The CDR3 bases are TGTGCCAGCAGCTTTTTTGAGGACCATGAGCAGTTCTTC. Complete variable domain (other parts from reference TRBV7-9 and TRBJ2-1): DTGVSQNPRHKITKRGQNVTFRCDPISEHNRLYWYRQTLGQGPEFLTYFQNEAQLEKSRLLSDRFSAERPKGSFSTLEIQRTEQGDSAMYLCASSFFEDHEQFFGPGTRLTVL.

The chain carries TRBV5-1 and TRBJ2-5, with 8 bases lining up with TRBD2. The CDR3 consists of 14 residues. V shed 7 bases, J shed 4 bases, and the junction held 9 bases outside the gene matches. Germline values: CDR1 SGHRS, CDR2 YFSETQ. In DNA, the CDR3 is TGCGCCAGCGGGAGCGGGAGTGGGAGAGAGACCCAGTACTTC. Its translation is CASGSGSGRETQYF.

The chain is built from TRBV28 and TRBJ1-1, with TRBD1 identical over 7 bases. The germline V gene has CDR1 MDHEN and CDR2 SYDVKM. V dropped 6 bases and J dropped 0; count of bases not matched to a gene: 7. The CDR3 runs 15 residues. The CDR3 here is CASRFLGQVNTEAFF. The CDR3 DNA is TGTGCCAGCAGATTCCTAGGACAGGTGAACACTGAAGCTTTCTTT. The full variable domain, completed using reference TRBV28 and TRBJ1-1, is DVKVTQSSRYLVKRTGEKVFLECVQDMDHENMFWYRQDPGLGLRLIYFSYDVKMKEKGDIPEGYSVSREKKERFSLILESASTNQTSMYLCASRFLGQVNTEAFFGQGTRLTVV.

This chain links TRBV30 with TRBJ2-1; 7 nucleotides match TRBD1. Trimming at V came to 3 bases and at J to 4 bases, leaving 3 bases not matched to a gene. CDR1 is GTSNPN and CDR2 is SVGIG in the germline V gene (reference sequence). The length of the CDR3 is 13 residues. The CDR3 sequence is CAWRTGRYNEQFF. In nucleotides, the CDR3 is TGTGCCTGGAGGACAGGGCGTTACAATGAGCAGTTCTTC.

The rearrangement uses TRBV28 and TRBJ1-5; D may be TRBD1 (6 bases). Germline CDR1 MDHEN, CDR2 SYDVKM. The CDR3 consists of 14 residues. Trimming removed 6 bases from V and 4 bases from J, with 13 bases in between. The CDR3 loop reads CASSSGHQNQPQHF. The CDR3 coding sequence is TGTGCCAGCAGCTCGGGACACCAGAATCAGCCCCAGCATTTT.

The CDR3 loop reads CASSSTQDLAGELFF. As DNA, the CDR3 is TGTGCCAGCAGCTCCACCCAAGATCTTGCCGGGGAGCTGTTTTTT. V usage is TRBV7-9 and J usage is TRBJ2-2; D remains ambiguous. The V gene lost 4 bases and the J gene lost 6 bases, with 15 bases spanning the gap. This CDR3 has 15 residues. Germline V lookup: CDR1 SEHNR, CDR2 FQNEAQ (reference sequence).

This clone was counted a few times. J is TRBJ2-4 and V is TRBV2, with TRBD1 matching over 7 bases. Germline CDR1 is SNHLY and CDR2 is FYNNEI. This CDR3 region has 15 residues. The J segment lost 3 bases and the V segment lost 6 bases, leaving 8 bases of the junction unmatched. The chain's CDR3 is CASRMGTGVKNIQYF. The CDR3 DNA is TGTGCCAGCAGGATGGGAACAGGGGTCAAAAACATTCAGTACTTC.

The rearrangement joins TRBV9 to TRBJ1-5; the D is unclear. The germline gives CDR1 SGDLS, CDR2 YYNGEE. The CDR3 runs to 11 residues. V lost 5 bases and J 5 bases, leaving 5 bases between the germline ends. The DNA of the CDR3 is TGTGCCAGCAGAGACTATCAGCCCCAGCATTTT. Translating gives CASRDYQPQHF.

This chain links TRBV5-1 with TRBJ2-1; 11 bases agree with TRBD2. The CDR3 consists of 14 residues. CDR1 is SGHRS and CDR2 is YFSETQ in the germline V gene. With V trimmed by 4 bases and J by 9 bases, 6 bases remained unmatched. The CDR3 DNA is TGCGCCAGCAGCACCACTAGCGGGAGAACTGAGCAGTTCTTC. Its translation is CASSTTSGRTEQFF.